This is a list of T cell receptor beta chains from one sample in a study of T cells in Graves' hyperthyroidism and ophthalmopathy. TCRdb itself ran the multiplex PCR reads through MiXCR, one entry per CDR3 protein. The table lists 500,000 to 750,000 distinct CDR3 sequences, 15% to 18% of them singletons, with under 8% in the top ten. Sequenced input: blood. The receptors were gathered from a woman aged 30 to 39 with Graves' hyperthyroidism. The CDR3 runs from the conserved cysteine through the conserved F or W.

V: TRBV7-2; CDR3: CASSLVREETQYF
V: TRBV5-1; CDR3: CASRTSGSVYNEQFF
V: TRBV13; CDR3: CASSRPVSNHETQYF
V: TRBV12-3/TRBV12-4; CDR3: CASTLGLGDVNEQFF
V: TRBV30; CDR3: CAWSTNPGQRTGYTF
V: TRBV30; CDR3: CAWSEYRTSGPYNEQFF
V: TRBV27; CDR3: CASSFKAGQNTEAFF
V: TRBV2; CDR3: CASRTRDRAKSYEQYF
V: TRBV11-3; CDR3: CASSFRTGNTGELFF
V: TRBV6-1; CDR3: CASRDGGITDTQYF
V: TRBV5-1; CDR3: CASSDGQGRTEAFF
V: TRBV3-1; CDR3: CASSLSFLTDTQYF
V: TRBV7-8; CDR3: CASSLVRGGRATDTQYF
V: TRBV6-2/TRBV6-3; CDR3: CASSRGQAYEQYF
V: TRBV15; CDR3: CATSGRLASGANVLTF
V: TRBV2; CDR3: CASSEKLAGTRELFF
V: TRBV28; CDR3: CASARDRGYEQYF
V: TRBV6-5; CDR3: CASSYSTTYSYNEQFF
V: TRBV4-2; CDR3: CASSPLEAGINYGYTF
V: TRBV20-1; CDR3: CSARVNSPLHF
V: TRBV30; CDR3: CAWSGVGLAGTDTQYF
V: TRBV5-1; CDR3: CASSLAGLAGPGGYNEQFF
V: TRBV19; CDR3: CASRAQGNQPQHF
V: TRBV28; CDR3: CASSFEREGLGEQYF
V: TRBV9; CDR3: CASSLPGIQETQYF
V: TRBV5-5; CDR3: CASRYLGQPEAFF
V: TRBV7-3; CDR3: CASSFWGGPQADTQYF
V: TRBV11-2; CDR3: CASSSPSGAGLHF
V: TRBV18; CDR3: CASSPPWTVNTEAFF
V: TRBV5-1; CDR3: CASSLAPARGWETNEKLFF
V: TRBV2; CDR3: CASRRQGNFEQYF
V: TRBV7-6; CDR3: CASSSTSGTGFTDTQYF
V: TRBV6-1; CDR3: CASSPRTGREGAFF
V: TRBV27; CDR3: CASSQATSGRGYNEQFF
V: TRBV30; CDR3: CAWSRRRLYTGELFF
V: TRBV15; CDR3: CATSRDLTSSGTEAFF